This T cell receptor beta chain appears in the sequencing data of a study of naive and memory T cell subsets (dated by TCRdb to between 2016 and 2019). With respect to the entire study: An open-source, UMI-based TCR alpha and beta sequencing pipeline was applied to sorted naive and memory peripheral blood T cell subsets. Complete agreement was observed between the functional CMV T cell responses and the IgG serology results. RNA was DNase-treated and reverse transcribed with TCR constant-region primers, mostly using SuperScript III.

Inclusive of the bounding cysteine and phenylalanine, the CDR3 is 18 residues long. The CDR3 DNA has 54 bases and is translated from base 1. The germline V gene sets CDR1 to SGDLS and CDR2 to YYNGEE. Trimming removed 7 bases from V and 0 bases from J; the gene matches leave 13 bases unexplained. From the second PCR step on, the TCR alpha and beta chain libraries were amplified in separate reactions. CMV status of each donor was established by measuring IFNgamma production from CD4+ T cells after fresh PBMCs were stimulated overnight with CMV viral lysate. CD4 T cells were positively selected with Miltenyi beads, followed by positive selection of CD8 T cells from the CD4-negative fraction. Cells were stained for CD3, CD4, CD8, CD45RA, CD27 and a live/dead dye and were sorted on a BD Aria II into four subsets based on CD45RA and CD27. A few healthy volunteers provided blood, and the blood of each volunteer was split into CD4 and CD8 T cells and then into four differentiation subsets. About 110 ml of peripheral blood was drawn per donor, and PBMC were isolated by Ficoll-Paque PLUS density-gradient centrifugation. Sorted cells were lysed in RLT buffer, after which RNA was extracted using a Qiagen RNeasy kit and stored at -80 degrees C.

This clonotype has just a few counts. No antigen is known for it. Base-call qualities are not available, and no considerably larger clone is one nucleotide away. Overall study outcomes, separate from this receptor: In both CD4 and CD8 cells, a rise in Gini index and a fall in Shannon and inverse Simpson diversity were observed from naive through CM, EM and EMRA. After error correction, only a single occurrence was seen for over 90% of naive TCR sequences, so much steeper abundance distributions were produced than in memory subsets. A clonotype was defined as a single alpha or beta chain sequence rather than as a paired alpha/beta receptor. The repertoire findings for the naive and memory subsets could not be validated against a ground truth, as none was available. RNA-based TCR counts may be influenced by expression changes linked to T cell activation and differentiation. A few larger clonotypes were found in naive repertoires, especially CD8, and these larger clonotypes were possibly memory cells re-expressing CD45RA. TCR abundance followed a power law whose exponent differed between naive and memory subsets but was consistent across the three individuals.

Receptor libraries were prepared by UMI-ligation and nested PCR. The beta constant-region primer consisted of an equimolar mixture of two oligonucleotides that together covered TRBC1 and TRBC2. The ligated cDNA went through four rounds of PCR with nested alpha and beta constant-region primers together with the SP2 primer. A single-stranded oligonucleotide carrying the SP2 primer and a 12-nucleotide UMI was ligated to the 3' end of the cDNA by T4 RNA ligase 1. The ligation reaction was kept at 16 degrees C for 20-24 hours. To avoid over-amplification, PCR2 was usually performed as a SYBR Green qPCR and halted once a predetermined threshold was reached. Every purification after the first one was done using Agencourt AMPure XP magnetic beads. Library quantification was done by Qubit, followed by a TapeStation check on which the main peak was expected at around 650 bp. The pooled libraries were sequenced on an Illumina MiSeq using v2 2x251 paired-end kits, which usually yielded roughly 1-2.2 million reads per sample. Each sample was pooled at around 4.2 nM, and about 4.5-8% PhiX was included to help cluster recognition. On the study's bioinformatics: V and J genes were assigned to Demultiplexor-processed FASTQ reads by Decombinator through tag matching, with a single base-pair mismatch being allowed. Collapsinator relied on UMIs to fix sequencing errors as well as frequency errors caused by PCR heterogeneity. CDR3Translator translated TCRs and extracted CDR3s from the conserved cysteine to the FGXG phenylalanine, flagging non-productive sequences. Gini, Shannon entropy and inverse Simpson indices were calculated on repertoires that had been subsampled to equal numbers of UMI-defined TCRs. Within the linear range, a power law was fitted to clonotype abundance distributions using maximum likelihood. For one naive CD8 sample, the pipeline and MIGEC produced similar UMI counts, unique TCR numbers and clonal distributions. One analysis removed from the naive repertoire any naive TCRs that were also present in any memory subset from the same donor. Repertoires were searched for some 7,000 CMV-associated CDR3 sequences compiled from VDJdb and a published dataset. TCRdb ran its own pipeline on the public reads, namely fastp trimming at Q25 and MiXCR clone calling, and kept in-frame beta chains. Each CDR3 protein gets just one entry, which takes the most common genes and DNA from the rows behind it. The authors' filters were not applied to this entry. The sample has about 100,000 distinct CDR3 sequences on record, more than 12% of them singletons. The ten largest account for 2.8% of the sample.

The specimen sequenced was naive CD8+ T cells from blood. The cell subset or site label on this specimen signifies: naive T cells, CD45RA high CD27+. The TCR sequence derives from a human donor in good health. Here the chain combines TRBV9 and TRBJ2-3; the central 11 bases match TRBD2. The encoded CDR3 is CASYSGTSGEPSTDTQYF. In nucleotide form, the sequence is TGTGCCAGCTACTCCGGGACTAGCGGTGAACCTAGCACAGATACGCAGTATTTT. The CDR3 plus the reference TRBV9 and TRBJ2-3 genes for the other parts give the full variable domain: DSGVTQTPKHLITATGQRVTLRCSPRSGDLSVYWYQQSLDQGLQFLIQYYNGEERAKGNILERFSAQQFPDLHSELNLSSLELGDSALYFCASYSGTSGEPSTDTQYFGPGTRLTVL.